These 13 T cell receptor beta chains share one sample of origin, sequenced in a study of Graves' ophthalmopathy and Graves' hyperthyroidism. RNA served as the template for amplifying TCR beta CDR3 regions. An initial RT-PCR round employing HTBI primers preceded a second-round multiplex PCR. One entry per CDR3 protein results from TCRdb running MiXCR on the multiplex PCR reads. This sample has over a million distinct CDR3 sequences; roughly 35% occur once, and the top ten carry 11%. Specimen: peripheral blood or thyroid tissue (not recorded which). These TCRs come from an adult man with Graves' hyperthyroidism.

A note on this clonotype: Just one base apart from a much larger clone, this may be a read error. This chain connects TRBV20-1 to TRBJ2-7; 8 nucleotides match TRBD2. CDR1 is DFQATT and CDR2 is SNEGSKA in the germline V gene (reference sequence). V shed 3 bases and J 1 base; nucleotides not matched to a gene: 8. There are 15 residues in the CDR3. CDR3: CSASCTTSASYEQYF. In nucleotides, the CDR3 is TGCAGTGCTAGCTGTACGACTAGCGCATCCTACGAGCAGTACTTC.

Many counts were recorded for this clonotype. This chain links TRBV19 with TRBJ2-5; D remains unclear. Deletions cut 7 bases from V and 2 bases from J, with 11 bases between. This CDR3 has 13 amino acids. Germline loops: CDR1 LNHDA, CDR2 SQIVND (reference sequence). CDR3 coding DNA: TGTGCCAGTAAGACTGTTGAACAAGAGACCCAGTACTTC. Its translation is CASKTVEQETQYF.

This clonotype was counted ten times or more. The V gene is TRBV6-5, the J gene TRBJ1-2; 7 bases align to TRBD1. The CDR3 has 12 amino acids. The ends lost 9 bases at V and 5 bases at J; junction bases unmatched: 6. From germline, CDR1 is MNHEY and CDR2 SVGAGI. CDR3 DNA sequence: TGTGCCAGTAAACAGGGGTTATATGGCTACACCTTC. This gives the protein CASKQGLYGYTF.

On this clonotype: The germline gene is not matched at one end of the junction; a read error may be the cause. This chain uses TRBV9 with TRBJ1-5, with a possible D match to TRBD1 (5 bases). CDR1 is SGDLS and CDR2 is YYNGEE in the germline V gene. This CDR3 has 15 amino acids. The CDR3 reads CAGSVGVGANQPQHF. The CDR3 nucleotides read TGTGCCGGCAGCGTAGGGGTGGGAGCCAATCAGCCCCAGCATTTT.

This clonotype was found many times. The CDR3 spells CASSFRPGLETQYF. The CDR3 region has the DNA TGTGCCAGCAGCTTCAGGCCAGGGTTGGAGACCCAGTACTTC. The gene calls are TRBV7-3 and TRBJ2-5; D may be TRBD1 (5 bases). The CDR3 is made up of 14 amino acids. From germline, CDR1 is SGHTA and CDR2 FQGTGA. Trimming pared 3 bases from V and 5 bases from J, leaving 13 bases between.

This clonotype has a single count. Here the CDR3 DNA reads TGTGCCAGCAGCTTAGGACGGCAGGGCCAAGAGACCCAGTACTTC. Translating it yields CASSLGRQGQETQYF. The rearrangement joins TRBV13 to TRBJ2-5, with D maybe TRBD1 (5 bases). The germline V and J ends were trimmed by 0 bases and 1 base, with 9 bases remaining between them. The CDR3 extends over 15 amino acids. Germline V gives CDR1 PRHDT, CDR2 FYEKMQ (reference sequence).

There are many counts of this clonotype. V gene TRBV29-1 combines with J gene TRBJ2-6; TRBD1 might be the D (6 bases). CDR1 and CDR2 from the germline V gene are SQVTM and ANQGSEA. Trimming stripped 4 bases from V and 1 base from J, with 14 bases between. This CDR3 is built from 16 residues. The CDR3 sequence is CSVGGAGESGANVLTF. The CDR3 DNA follows: TGCAGCGTTGGAGGGGCAGGGGAGTCTGGGGCCAACGTCCTGACTTTC.

This clonotype was counted at least ten times. The chain couples TRBV7-9 to TRBJ2-5; D is uncertain. Germline loops: CDR1 SEHNR, CDR2 FQNEAQ (reference sequence). The V gene lost 0 bases and the J gene lost 5 bases, with 10 bases spanning the gap. There are 14 residues in the CDR3. The CDR3 sequence: CASSLAPYDETQYF. For the CDR3, the DNA is TGTGCCAGCAGCTTAGCCCCCTACGATGAGACCCAGTACTTC.

This clonotype was counted many times. This rearrangement joins TRBV10-3 to TRBJ1-5, with no clear D. This CDR3 is 14 amino acids long. Germline loops: CDR1 ENHRY, CDR2 SYGVKD. Between the trimmed V and J ends, which lost 6 bases and 1 base, there was a span of 10 bases. CDR3 DNA sequence: TGTGCCATCAGGGACGGCCGGAGCAATCAGCCCCAGCATTTT. This sequence encodes CAIRDGRSNQPQHF.

This clonotype was picked up a small number of times. The chain is built from TRBV5-1 and TRBJ1-5; TRBD1 is a possible D gene (6 bases). CDR1 SGHRS and CDR2 YFSETQ come from the germline V gene. The length of the CDR3 is 16 residues. V was shortened by 1 base and J by 4 bases, with 15 bases between the two germline ends. The CDR3 region has the DNA TGCGCCAGCAGCTTGCTGGGCAGGGGAGGAAATCAGCCCCAGCATTTT. It is translated as CASSLLGRGGNQPQHF.

This clonotype was observed many times. The chain couples TRBV5-1 to TRBJ1-2; tentative D call: TRBD1 (5 bases). The CDR3 sequence is 15 residues long. The V gene's germline CDR1 is SGHRS and CDR2 YFSETQ. The ends were cut back, 0 bases at V and 6 bases at J, with 15 bases in the middle. The CDR3 spells CASSLGTSPAHGYTF. Written as DNA, the CDR3 is TGCGCCAGCAGCTTGGGGACATCACCCGCTCATGGCTACACCTTC.

There are many counts of this clonotype. V is TRBV10-3 and J is TRBJ1-5; 9 bases are shared with TRBD1. Germline values: CDR1 ENHRY, CDR2 SYGVKD. V lost 0 bases to trimming and J lost 0 bases; unmatched junction nucleotides: 9. The CDR3 is made up of 19 amino acids. Here the CDR3 DNA reads TGTGCCATCAGTGAGTCGGGACAGGGAACTCCCCTTAGCAATCAGCCCCAGCATTTT. This sequence encodes CAISESGQGTPLSNQPQHF.

The V gene is TRBV11-1, the J gene TRBJ1-6; tentative D call: TRBD1 (6 bases). The germline CDR1 and CDR2 sequences are SGHAT and FQDESV (reference sequence). V lost 6 bases and J lost 4, with 10 bases in between. The length of the CDR3 is 14 residues. CDR3 bases: TGTGCCAGCAGGTTGGACAGTTATAATTCACCCCTCCACTTT. This sequence encodes CASRLDSYNSPLHF.